This T cell receptor beta chain was retrieved from a study of T cells in women clearing cervical HPV infection. Study-wide background: Case blood drawn at lesion detection; control blood after infection cleared.

Comments on this clone: Its cognate antigen is unknown. Sequencing ends 3 residues short of the CDR3 end; the germline J gene provides the rest.

Germline CDR1 is SGHRS and CDR2 is YFSETQ. The length of the CDR3 is 14 residues. V lost 1 base and J 4 bases, leaving 11 bases between the germline ends. General study findings and limits: Controls had more TRBV6-7 (about 0.16%) than cases (about 0.11%). A classifier using richness and V gene abundances reached an AUC of over 0.75.

Only in-frame clones appear in the TCRdb table, and some are missing; sequencing was by immunoSEQ multiplex PCR. The sample totals 45,000 to 50,000 clones; its top ten clones hold 35%. Sequencing was carried out using blood buffy coat. The clonotype originates from a woman aged 18 to 75 with a cervical HPV16 infection that either progressed to CIN3+ or cleared (not recorded which). The V and J genes are TRBV5-1 and TRBJ2-5; a possible D gene is TRBD2 (7 bases). The CDR3 reads CASSLMGGPETQYF. The CDR3 bases that were read are TGCGCCAGCAGCTTGATGGGGGGGCCAGAGACC.